This TCR beta chain emerged from a study of blood T cell repertoires in COVID-19. The CDR3 has 14 residues. The junction had 2 bases not matched to a gene; V was cut back by 1 base and J by 7 bases. CDR1 is SEHNR, CDR2 FQNEAQ, per germline (reference sequence). TCRdb keeps only in-frame clones here, not all; method: immunoSEQ multiplex PCR. The table lists fewer than 75,000 clones, around 87% of them singletons. The chain has TRBV7-9 and TRBJ2-1; 9 bases align to TRBD1. Sequencing was carried out using peripheral blood. The receptor comes from a man over 45 with active COVID-19. The CDR3: CASSLGGTGNEQFF. CDR3 coding DNA: TGTGCCAGCAGCTTAGGGGGGACAGGGAATGAGCAGTTCTTC.